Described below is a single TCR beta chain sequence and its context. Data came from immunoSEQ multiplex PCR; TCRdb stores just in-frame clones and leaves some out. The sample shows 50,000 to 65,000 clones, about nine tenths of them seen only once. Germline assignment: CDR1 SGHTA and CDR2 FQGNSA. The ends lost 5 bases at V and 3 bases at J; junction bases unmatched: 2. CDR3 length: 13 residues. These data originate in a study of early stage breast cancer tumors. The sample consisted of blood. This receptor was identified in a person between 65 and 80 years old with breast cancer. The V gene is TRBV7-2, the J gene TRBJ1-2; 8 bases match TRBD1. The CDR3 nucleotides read TGTGCCAGCAGCACGGACAGGGACTATGGCTACACCTTC. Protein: CASSTDRDYGYTF.